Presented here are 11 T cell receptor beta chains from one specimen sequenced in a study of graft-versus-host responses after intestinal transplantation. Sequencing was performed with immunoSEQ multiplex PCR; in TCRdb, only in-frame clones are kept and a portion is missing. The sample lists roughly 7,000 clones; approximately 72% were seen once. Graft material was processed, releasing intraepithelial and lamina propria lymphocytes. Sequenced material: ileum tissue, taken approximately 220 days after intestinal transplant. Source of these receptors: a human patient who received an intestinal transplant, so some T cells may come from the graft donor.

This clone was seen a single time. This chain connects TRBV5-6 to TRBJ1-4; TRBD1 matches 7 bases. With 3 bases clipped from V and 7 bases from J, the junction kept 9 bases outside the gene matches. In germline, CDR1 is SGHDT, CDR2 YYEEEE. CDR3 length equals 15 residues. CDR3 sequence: CASSWDRGGGEKLFF. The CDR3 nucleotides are TGTGCCAGCAGCTGGGACAGAGGAGGTGGTGAAAAACTGTTTTTT.

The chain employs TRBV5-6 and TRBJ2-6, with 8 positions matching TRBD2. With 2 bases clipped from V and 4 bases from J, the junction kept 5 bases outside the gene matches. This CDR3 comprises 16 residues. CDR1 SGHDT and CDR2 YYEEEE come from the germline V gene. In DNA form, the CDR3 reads TGTGCCAGCAGCTTCCCGGGGGGGGAAGGGGCCAACGTCCTGACTTTC. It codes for CASSFPGGEGANVLTF.

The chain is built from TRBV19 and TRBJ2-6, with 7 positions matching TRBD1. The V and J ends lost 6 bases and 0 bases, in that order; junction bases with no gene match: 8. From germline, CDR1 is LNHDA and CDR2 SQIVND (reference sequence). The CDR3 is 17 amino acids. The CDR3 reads CASSTYRGISGANVLTF. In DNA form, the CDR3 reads TGTGCCAGTAGCACATACAGGGGTATCTCTGGGGCCAACGTCCTGACTTTC.

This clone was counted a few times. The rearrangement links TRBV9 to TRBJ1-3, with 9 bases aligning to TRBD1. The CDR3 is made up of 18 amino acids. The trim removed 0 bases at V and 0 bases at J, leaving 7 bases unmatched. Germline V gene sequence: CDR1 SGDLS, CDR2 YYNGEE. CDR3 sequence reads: CASSVGGTGLSSGNTIYF. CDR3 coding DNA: TGTGCCAGCAGCGTAGGGGGGACAGGGCTTAGCTCTGGAAACACCATATATTTT.

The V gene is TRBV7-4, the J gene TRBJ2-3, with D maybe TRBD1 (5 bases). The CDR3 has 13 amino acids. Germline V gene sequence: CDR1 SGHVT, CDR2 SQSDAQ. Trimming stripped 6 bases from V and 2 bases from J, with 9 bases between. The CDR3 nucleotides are TGTGCCAGCAGGGGGCAGAACACAGATACGCAGTATTTT. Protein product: CASRGQNTDTQYF.

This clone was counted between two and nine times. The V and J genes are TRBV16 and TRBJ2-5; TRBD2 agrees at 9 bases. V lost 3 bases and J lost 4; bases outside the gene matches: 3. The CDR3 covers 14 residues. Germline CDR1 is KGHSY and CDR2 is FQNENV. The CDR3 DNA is TGTGCCAGCAGCCACACGGGACTAGCAGAGACCCAGTACTTC. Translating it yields CASSHTGLAETQYF. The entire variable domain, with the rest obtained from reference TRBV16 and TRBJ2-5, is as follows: GEEVAQTPKHLVRGEGQKAKLYCAPIKGHSYVFWYQQVLKNEFKFLISFQNENVFDETGMPKERFSAKCLPNSPCSLEIQATKLEDSAVYFCASSHTGLAETQYFGPGTRLLVL.

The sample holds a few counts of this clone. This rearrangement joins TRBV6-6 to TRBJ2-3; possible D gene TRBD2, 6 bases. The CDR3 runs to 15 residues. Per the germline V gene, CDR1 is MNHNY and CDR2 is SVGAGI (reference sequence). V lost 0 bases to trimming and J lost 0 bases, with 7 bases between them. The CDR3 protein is CASSYSSGSTDTQYF. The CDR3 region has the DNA TGTGCCAGCAGTTACTCGAGCGGGAGCACAGATACGCAGTATTTT.

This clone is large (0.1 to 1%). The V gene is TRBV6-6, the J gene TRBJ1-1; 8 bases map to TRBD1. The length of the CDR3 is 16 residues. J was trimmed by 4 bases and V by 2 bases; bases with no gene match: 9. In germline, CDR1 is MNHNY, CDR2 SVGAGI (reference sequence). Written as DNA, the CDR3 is TGTGCCAGCAGTTACAATCAGGGGGCGGGAATCACTGAAGCTTTCTTT. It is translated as CASSYNQGAGITEAFF.

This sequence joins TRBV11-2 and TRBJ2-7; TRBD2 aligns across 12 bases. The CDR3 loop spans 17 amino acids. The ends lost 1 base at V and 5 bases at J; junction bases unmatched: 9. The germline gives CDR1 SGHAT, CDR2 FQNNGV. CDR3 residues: CASSLGRLAGVYNEQYF. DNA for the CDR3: TGTGCCAGCAGCTTAGGCCGACTAGCGGGAGTCTATAACGAGCAGTACTTC.

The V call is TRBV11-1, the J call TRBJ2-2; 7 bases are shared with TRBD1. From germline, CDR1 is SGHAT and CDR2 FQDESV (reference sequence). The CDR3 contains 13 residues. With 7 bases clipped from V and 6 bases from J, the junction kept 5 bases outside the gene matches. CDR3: CASTGTVSGELFF. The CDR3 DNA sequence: TGTGCCAGCACCGGGACAGTATCCGGGGAGCTGTTTTTT.

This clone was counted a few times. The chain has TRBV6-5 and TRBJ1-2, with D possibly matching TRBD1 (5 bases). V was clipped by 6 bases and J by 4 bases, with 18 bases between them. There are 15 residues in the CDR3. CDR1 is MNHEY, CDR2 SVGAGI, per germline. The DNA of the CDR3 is TGTGCCAGCAGGGTACAGGTTTTCGCAATCTATGGCTACACCTTC. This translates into CASRVQVFAIYGYTF.